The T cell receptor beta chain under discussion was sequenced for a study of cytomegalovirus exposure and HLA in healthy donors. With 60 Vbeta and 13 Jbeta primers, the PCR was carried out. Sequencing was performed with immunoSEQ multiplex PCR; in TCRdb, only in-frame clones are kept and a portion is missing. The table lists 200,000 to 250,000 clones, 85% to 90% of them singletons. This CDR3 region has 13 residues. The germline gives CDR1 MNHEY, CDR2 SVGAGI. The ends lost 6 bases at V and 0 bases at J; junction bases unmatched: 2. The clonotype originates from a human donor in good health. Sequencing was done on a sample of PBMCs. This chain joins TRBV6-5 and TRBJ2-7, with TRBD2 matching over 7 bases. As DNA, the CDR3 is TGTGCCAGCAGCCTAGCGGCCTCCTACGAGCAGTACTTC. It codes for CASSLAASYEQYF.